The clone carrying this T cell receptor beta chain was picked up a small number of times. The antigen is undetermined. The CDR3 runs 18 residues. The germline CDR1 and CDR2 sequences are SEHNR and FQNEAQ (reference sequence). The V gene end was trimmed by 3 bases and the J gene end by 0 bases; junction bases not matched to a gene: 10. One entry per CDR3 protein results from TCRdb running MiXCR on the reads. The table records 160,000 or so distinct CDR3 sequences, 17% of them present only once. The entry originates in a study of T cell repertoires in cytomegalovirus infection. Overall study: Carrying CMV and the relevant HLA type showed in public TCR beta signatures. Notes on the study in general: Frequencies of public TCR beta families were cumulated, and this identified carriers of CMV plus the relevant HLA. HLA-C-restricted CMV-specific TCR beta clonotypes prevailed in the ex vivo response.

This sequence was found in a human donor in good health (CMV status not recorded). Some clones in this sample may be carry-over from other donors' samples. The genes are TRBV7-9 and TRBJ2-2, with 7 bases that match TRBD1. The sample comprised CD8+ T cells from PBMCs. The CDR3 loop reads CASSFPRQGPSNTGELFF. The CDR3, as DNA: TGTGCCAGCAGCTTCCCACGACAGGGACCATCGAACACCGGGGAGCTGTTTTTT.